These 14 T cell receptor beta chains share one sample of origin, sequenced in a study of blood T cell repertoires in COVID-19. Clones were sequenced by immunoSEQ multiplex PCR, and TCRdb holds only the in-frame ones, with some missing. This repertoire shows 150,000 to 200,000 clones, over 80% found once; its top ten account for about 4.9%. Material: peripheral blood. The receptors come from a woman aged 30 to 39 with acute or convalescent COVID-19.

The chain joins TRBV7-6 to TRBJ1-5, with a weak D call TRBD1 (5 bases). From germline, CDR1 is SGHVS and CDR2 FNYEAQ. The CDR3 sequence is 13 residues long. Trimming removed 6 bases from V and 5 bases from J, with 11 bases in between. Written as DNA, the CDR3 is TGTGCCAGCAGTTCTACAGGATATCAGCCCCAGCATTTT. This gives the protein CASSSTGYQPQHF.

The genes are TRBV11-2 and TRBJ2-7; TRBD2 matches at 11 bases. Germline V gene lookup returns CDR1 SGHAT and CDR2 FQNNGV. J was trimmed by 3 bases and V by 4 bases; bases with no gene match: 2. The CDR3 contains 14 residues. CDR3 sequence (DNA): TGTGCCAGCAGCTCCCTAGCGGGGGGCTACGAGCAGTACTTC. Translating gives CASSSLAGGYEQYF. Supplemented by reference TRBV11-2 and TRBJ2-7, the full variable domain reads EAGVAQSPRYKIIEKRQSVAFWCNPISGHATLYWYQQILGQGPKLLIQFQNNGVVDDSQLPKDRFSAERLKGVDSTLKIQPAKLEDSAVYLCASSSLAGGYEQYFGPGTRLTVT.

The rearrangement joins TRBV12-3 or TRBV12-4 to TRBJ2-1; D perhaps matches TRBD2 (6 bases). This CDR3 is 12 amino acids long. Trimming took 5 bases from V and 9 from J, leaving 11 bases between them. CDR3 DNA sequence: TGTGCCAGCAGTCCGCGGGGAGGTGAGCAGTTCTTC. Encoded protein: CASSPRGGEQFF.

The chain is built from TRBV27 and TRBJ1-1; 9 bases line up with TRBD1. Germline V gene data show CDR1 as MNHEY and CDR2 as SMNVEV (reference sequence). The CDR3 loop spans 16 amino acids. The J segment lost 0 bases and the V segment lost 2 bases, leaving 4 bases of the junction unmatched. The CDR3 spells CASSLTGTGLNTEAFF. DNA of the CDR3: TGTGCCAGCAGTTTAACCGGGACAGGGTTGAACACTGAAGCTTTCTTT.

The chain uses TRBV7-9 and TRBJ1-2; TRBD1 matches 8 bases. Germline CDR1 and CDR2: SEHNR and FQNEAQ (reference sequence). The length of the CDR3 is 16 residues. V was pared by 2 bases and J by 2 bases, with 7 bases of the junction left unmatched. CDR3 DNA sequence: TGTGCCAGCAGCTTATCCTCGACAGGGGTCAACTATGGCTACACCTTC. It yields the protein CASSLSSTGVNYGYTF.

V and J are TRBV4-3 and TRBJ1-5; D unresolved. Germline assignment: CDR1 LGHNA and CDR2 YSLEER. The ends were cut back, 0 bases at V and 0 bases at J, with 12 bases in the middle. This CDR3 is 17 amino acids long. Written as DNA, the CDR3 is TGCGCCAGCAGCCAAGATCATCCGGGAAGTAGCAATCAGCCCCAGCATTTT. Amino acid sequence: CASSQDHPGSSNQPQHF.

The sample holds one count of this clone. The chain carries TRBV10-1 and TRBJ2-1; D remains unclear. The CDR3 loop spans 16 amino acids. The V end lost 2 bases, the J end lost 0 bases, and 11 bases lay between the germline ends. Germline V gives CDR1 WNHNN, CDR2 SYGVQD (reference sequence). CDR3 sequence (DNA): TGCGCCAGCAGTGAGGCCCGGGTGGGCTCCTACAATGAGCAGTTCTTC. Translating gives CASSEARVGSYNEQFF.

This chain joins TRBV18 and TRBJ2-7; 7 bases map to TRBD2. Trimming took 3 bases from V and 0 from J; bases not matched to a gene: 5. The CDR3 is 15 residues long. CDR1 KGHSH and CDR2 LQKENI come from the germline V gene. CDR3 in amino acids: CASSPGGRASYEQYF. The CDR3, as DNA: TGTGCCAGCTCACCGGGGGGGAGGGCCTCCTACGAGCAGTACTTC.

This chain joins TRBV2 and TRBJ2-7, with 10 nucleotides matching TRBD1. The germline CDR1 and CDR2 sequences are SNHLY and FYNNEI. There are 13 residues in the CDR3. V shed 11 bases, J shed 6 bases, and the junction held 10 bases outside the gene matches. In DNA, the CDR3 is TGTGCCGGTTCCCGGGACAGGGGTCCCGAGCAGTACTTC. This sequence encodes CAGSRDRGPEQYF.

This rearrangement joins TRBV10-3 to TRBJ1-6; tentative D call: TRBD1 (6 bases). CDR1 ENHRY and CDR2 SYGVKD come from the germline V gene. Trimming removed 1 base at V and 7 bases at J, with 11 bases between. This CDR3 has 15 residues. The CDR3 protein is CAISEFGQGNSPLHF. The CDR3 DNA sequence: TGTGCCATCAGTGAGTTTGGCCAGGGGAATTCACCCCTCCACTTT.

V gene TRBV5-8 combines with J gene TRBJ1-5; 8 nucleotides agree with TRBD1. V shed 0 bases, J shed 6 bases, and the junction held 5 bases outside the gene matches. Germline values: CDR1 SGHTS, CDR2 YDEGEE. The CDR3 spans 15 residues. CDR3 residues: CASSLDGTGFQPQHF. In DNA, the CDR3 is TGTGCCAGCAGCTTGGACGGGACAGGTTTTCAGCCCCAGCATTTT. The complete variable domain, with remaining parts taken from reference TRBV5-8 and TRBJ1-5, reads EAGVTQSPTHLIKTRGQQATLRCSPISGHTSVYWYQQALGLGLQFLLWYDEGEERNRGNFPPRFSGRQFPNYSSELNVNALELEDSALYLCASSLDGTGFQPQHFGDGTRLSIL.

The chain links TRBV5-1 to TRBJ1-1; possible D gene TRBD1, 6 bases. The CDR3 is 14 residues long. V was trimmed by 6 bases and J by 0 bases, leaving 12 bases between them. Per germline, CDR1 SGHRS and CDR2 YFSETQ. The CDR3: CASISGGVNTEAFF. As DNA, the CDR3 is TGCGCCAGCATTTCGGGGGGCGTGAACACTGAAGCTTTCTTT.

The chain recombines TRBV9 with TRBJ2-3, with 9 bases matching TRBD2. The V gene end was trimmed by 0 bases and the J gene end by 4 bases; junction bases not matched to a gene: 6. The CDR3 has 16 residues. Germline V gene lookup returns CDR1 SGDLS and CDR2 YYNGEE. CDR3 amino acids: CASSVEGGGAADTQYF. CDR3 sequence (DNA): TGTGCCAGCAGCGTAGAGGGCGGGGGGGCAGCAGATACGCAGTATTTT.

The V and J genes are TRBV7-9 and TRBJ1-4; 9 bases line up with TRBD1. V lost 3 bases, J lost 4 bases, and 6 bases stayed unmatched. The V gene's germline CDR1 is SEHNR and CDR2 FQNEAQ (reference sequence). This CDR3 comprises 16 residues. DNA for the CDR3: TGTGCCAGCAGCTTGGGACAGGGCTGGGATAATGAAAAACTGTTTTTT. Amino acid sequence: CASSLGQGWDNEKLFF.